A single sample gave rise to the 5 T cell receptor beta chains below, sequenced in a study of PD-1 blockade in classical Hodgkin lymphoma. Assay: immunoSEQ multiplex PCR; the TCRdb copy retains only in-frame clones and omits some. The sample contains tens of thousands of clones, approximately 94% of which appear only once. Time point noted: newly diagnosed, previously untreated cHL patient sample. The sequenced material came from peripheral blood mononuclear cells (PBMCs). The receptors originated from a human donor with classical Hodgkin lymphoma.

This chain connects TRBV7-9 to TRBJ2-2; possibly TRBD1 or TRBD2 for D (5 bases each). V was shortened by 1 base and J by 6 bases, with 12 bases between the two germline ends. The germline gives CDR1 SEHNR, CDR2 FQNEAQ (reference sequence). CDR3 length equals 15 residues. The CDR3: CASSLDGGISGELFF. The DNA for the CDR3 is TGTGCCAGCAGCTTAGATGGGGGTATCTCCGGGGAGCTGTTTTTT.

V and J are TRBV27 and TRBJ1-1; D is uncertain. Germline assignment: CDR1 MNHEY and CDR2 SMNVEV (reference sequence). V lost 2 bases, J lost 0 bases, and 13 bases lay in between. CDR3 length equals 16 residues. The CDR3 nucleotides are TGTGCCAGCAGTTTAACGGTGGAGGGATTGAACACTGAAGCTTTCTTT. The encoded protein is CASSLTVEGLNTEAFF.

This chain links TRBV30 with TRBJ1-5; D is ambiguous. Looked up from germline, CDR1 is GTSNPN and CDR2 is SVGIG (reference sequence). V dropped 0 bases and J dropped 3 bases, with 9 bases sitting between them. This CDR3 is built from 14 residues. This CDR3 is CAWSVLGFNQPQHF. CDR3 coding DNA: TGTGCCTGGAGTGTACTAGGGTTCAATCAGCCCCAGCATTTT. The full variable domain, completed using reference TRBV30 and TRBJ1-5, is SQTIHQWPATLVQPVGSPLSLECTVEGTSNPNLYWYRQAAGRGLQLLFYSVGIGQISSEVPQNLSASRPQDRQFILSSKKLLLSDSGFYLCAWSVLGFNQPQHFGDGTRLSIL.

This chain uses TRBV5-1 with TRBJ2-4; 8 bases are shared with TRBD1. Germline-derived CDR1 and CDR2 are SGHRS and YFSETQ. J gave up 9 bases and V 7 bases, and 9 bases lay outside the gene matches. This CDR3 has 13 amino acids. The CDR3 sequence is CASRLTGEAIQYF. Written as DNA, the CDR3 is TGCGCCAGCCGCCTGACAGGGGAGGCCATTCAGTACTTC.

V and J are TRBV13 and TRBJ2-7; D not certain. The CDR3 has 12 residues. V lost 3 bases, J lost 7 bases, and 10 bases lay in between. Germline V CDR1 and CDR2: PRHDT, FYEKMQ (reference sequence). The CDR3, as DNA: TGTGCCAGCAGCTTGGCTCGTGGGGAGCAGTACTTC. Its protein is CASSLARGEQYF.